Presented here are 13 T cell receptor beta chains from one specimen sequenced in a study of identical twins. From the 5' RACE reads, TCRdb called clonotypes with MiXCR, one entry per CDR3 protein. The sample yields 600,000 to 700,000 distinct CDR3 sequences, around 21% seen once. These data are also associated with another study on T cells expressing NK-cell markers.

Sequencing input: PBMCs. These receptors all come from a woman aged 18-35 years in good health.

This clonotype appeared many times. The chain joins TRBV29-1 to TRBJ1-1, with D tentatively TRBD1 (5 bases). Trimming removed 7 bases from V and 7 bases from J, with 13 bases in between. This CDR3 is built from 11 residues. CDR1 is SQVTM and CDR2 is ANQGSEA in the germline V gene. This chain's CDR3 is CSGGSGIEAFF. Here the CDR3 DNA reads TGCAGCGGAGGATCAGGGATTGAAGCTTTCTTT.

This clonotype was counted a few times. The chain's CDR3 is CASSYKGFYEQYF. Written as DNA, the CDR3 is TGTGCCAGCAGCTACAAGGGGTTCTACGAGCAGTACTTC. The V and J genes are TRBV7-9 and TRBJ2-7, with D perhaps TRBD1 (5 bases). Germline CDR1 SEHNR, CDR2 FQNEAQ (reference sequence). Between the trimmed V and J ends, which lost 4 bases and 3 bases, there was a span of 10 bases. The CDR3 has 13 residues.

The sample holds a few counts of this clonotype. V usage is TRBV29-1 and J usage is TRBJ1-2, with D tentatively TRBD1 (5 bases). Trimming shortened V by 4 bases and J by 8 bases, and 11 bases separated the two germline ends. The V gene's germline CDR1 is SQVTM and CDR2 ANQGSEA. This CDR3 is built from 11 residues. The CDR3 region is CSVVSRVGYTF. The CDR3 DNA reads TGCAGCGTTGTGTCCAGGGTAGGCTACACCTTC.

This chain joins TRBV19 and TRBJ1-2; D is perhaps TRBD1 (5 bases). V shed 4 bases and J shed 11 bases, with 17 bases lying between them. This CDR3 is built from 13 residues. Germline V lookup: CDR1 LNHDA, CDR2 SQIVND (reference sequence). CDR3 residues: CASSTRDRGIYTF. The CDR3 DNA is TGTGCCAGTAGTACCAGGGACCGCGGAATTTACACCTTC.

The chain joins TRBV11-2 to TRBJ2-3; TRBD2 aligns across 9 bases. CDR1 is SGHAT, CDR2 FQNNGV, per germline. V gave up 5 bases and J gave up 1 base; unmatched junction bases: 4. The CDR3 runs to 15 residues. The CDR3 DNA reads TGTGCCAGCAGCACCAGCGGGGGGCGCACAGATACGCAGTATTTT. This translates into CASSTSGGRTDTQYF.

This clonotype showed up many times. In nucleotides, the CDR3 is TGTGCCAGCAAGATTGACAGGGGCGGAAGGAGGACTAATGAAAAACTGTTTTTT. Translation: CASKIDRGGRRTNEKLFF. The chain recombines TRBV7-8 with TRBJ1-4; TRBD1 aligns across 8 bases. CDR3 length: 18 residues. V trimming: 7 bases; J trimming: 2 bases; junction bases outside the gene matches: 15. CDR1 is SGHVS and CDR2 is FQNEAQ in the germline V gene.

The gene calls are TRBV6-1 and TRBJ2-3; 8 bases match TRBD1. V gave up 6 bases and J gave up 1 base; unmatched junction bases: 12. This CDR3 region has 17 residues. The V gene's germline CDR1 is MNHNS and CDR2 SASEGT. The CDR3, as DNA: TGTGCCAGCAGCCCGACAGGGGACGATGGGGGCACAGATACGCAGTATTTT. Protein: CASSPTGDDGGTDTQYF.

The sample holds a few counts of this clonotype. V is TRBV6-5 and J is TRBJ2-7; perhaps TRBD2 as D (5 bases). V gave up 2 bases and J gave up 2 bases, with 16 bases separating them. Germline values: CDR1 MNHEY, CDR2 SVGAGI. This CDR3 is built from 16 residues. CDR3 sequence: CASSYTRTDTAYEQYF. The CDR3 nucleotides are TGTGCCAGCAGTTACACCCGGACTGATACCGCCTACGAGCAGTACTTC.

This chain joins TRBV7-9 and TRBJ2-7; 7 bases are a match to TRBD1. Germline values: CDR1 SEHNR, CDR2 FQNEAQ (reference sequence). V shed 5 bases and J 8 bases; nucleotides not matched to a gene: 9. This CDR3 has 13 amino acids. The CDR3 loop reads CASSAHERGQQYF. The CDR3 region has the DNA TGTGCCAGCAGCGCCCACGAAAGGGGGCAGCAGTACTTC.

This clonotype has ten or more counts. V and J are TRBV3-1 and TRBJ2-7; D is ambiguous. From germline, CDR1 is LGHDT and CDR2 YNNKEL (reference sequence). V was pared by 6 bases and J by 3 bases, with 12 bases between. The CDR3 totals 13 residues. The CDR3 spells CASSLGQNYEQYF. Here the CDR3 DNA reads TGTGCCAGCAGTTTGGGTCAGAACTACGAGCAGTACTTC.

This clonotype was counted only a few times. CDR3: CASSKVLNEQYF. CDR3 bases: TGTGCCAGCAGCAAAGTTCTCAACGAGCAGTACTTC. The chain combines TRBV21-1 with TRBJ2-7. TRBV21-1 is described as a pseudogene. This CDR3 has 12 amino acids.

CDR3 DNA: TGTGCCAGCAGTTACTCCCTATCCAACTATGGCTACACCTTC. This encodes CASSYSLSNYGYTF. V is TRBV6-5 and J is TRBJ1-2, with D hard to call. The ends were cut back, 0 bases at V and 2 bases at J, with 7 bases in the middle. Germline assignment: CDR1 MNHEY and CDR2 SVGAGI. The CDR3 totals 14 residues.

As regards this clonotype: A much larger clone differs by one base, so this may be a read error. V and J are TRBV6-1 and TRBJ2-3; 9 bases map to TRBD2. V was pared by 6 bases and J by 2 bases, with 3 bases of the junction left unmatched. Germline V gives CDR1 MNHNS, CDR2 SASEGT. This CDR3 comprises 14 residues. In DNA form, the CDR3 reads TGTGCCAGCAGCCGACTAGCGGCCACAGATACGCAGTATTTT. Its protein product is CASSRLAATDTQYF.